These 3 T cell receptor beta chains share one sample of origin, sequenced in a study of regulatory T cells in long-lasting Graves disease. Time point here: newly diagnosed GD, antithyroid drugs for less than 3 months. PBMC-extracted RNA yielded the TCR library. The TCR beta library used iRepertoire HTBI primers with Arm-PCR amplification of CDR3. TCRdb fed the multiplex PCR reads into MiXCR, producing one record per CDR3 protein. The table records 250,000 or so distinct CDR3 sequences, 18% of them present only once. The same specimen was also included in a second study, on T cells in Graves' hyperthyroidism and ophthalmopathy.

The material sequenced was peripheral blood mononuclear cells (PBMCs), taken at new diagnosis, from a patient treated with antithyroid drugs. These receptors came from a woman younger than 45 with Graves disease.

Many counts were recorded for this clonotype. The chain recombines TRBV20-1 with TRBJ2-3; no reliable D call. The CDR3 loop spans 13 amino acids. V lost 3 bases to trimming and J lost 2 bases, with 9 bases between them. The germline V gene has CDR1 DFQATT and CDR2 SNEGSKA (reference sequence). CDR3 region: CSASFRPTDTQYF. The DNA of the CDR3 is TGCAGTGCTAGTTTCAGGCCCACAGATACGCAGTATTTT.

This rearrangement joins TRBV12-3 or TRBV12-4 to TRBJ2-2; 8 nucleotides agree with TRBD1. Losses at the gene ends were 6 bases for V and 0 bases for J; bases not matched to a gene: 6. The CDR3 runs 16 residues. The CDR3 region has the DNA TGTGCCAGCAGACCACTGGACAGGGCGAACACCGGGGAGCTGTTTTTT. Encoded protein: CASRPLDRANTGELFF.

This clonotype was detected many times. This sequence joins TRBV2 and TRBJ2-5; D remains unclear. The V and J ends lost 9 bases and 3 bases respectively, with 14 bases between them. The CDR3 sequence is 13 residues long. CDR1 and CDR2 (germline): SNHLY, FYNNEI. The CDR3 coding sequence is TGTGCCAGTGGCGCGGACCGAGAAGAGACCCAGTACTTC. Its translation: CASGADREETQYF.